Following are 9 T cell receptor beta chains from one sample sequenced in a study of blood T cells in healthy people across ages. Using a J-beta primer mix together with a sample-barcoded 5' primer, a second PCR was run for about 6 to 11 cycles. One entry per CDR3 protein results from TCRdb running MiXCR on the 5' RACE reads. The sample lists approximately 960,000 distinct CDR3 sequences, about 27% seen once, with about 9.4% in the top ten. In addition, the sample was reused for a study of T cells of mothers and their children.

The material sequenced was blood. Every receptor here comes from a middle-aged woman in good health.

Many counts were recorded for this clonotype. The CDR3 bases are TGTGCCCTGCGGGGGGTTGAGGAGACCCAGTACTTC. It translates to CALRGVEETQYF. This chain connects TRBV2 to TRBJ2-5; the match to TRBD2 covers 8 bases. Looked up from germline, CDR1 is SNHLY and CDR2 is FYNNEI. V was pared by 11 bases and J by 5 bases, with 7 bases of the junction left unmatched. CDR3 length: 12 residues. Filled out from reference TRBV2 and TRBJ2-5, the complete variable domain reads EPEVTQTPSHQVTQMGQEVILRCVPISNHLYFYWYRQILGQKVEFLVSFYNNEISEKSEIFDDQFSVERPDGSNFTLKIRSTKLEDSAMYFCALRGVEETQYFGPGTRLLVL.

There are a few counts of this clonotype. The V and J genes are TRBV7-9 and TRBJ2-1; tentatively, D is TRBD1 (5 bases). CDR1 and CDR2 (germline): SEHNR, FQNEAQ (reference sequence). V lost 0 bases to trimming and J lost 5 bases, with 11 bases between them. CDR3 length: 15 amino acids. CDR3: CASSLATAGNNEQFF. CDR3 nucleotides: TGTGCCAGCAGCTTAGCGACGGCAGGGAACAATGAGCAGTTCTTC.

The chain is built from TRBV19 and TRBJ1-5, with TRBD1 identical over 9 bases. Germline V gene lookup returns CDR1 LNHDA and CDR2 SQIVND (reference sequence). CDR3 length: 13 amino acids. The J segment lost 5 bases and the V segment lost 9 bases, leaving 5 bases of the junction unmatched. The CDR3 loop reads CARSRTGDQPQHF. The CDR3 DNA is TGTGCCAGGAGTCGGACAGGGGATCAGCCCCAGCATTTT.

This clonotype occurred a few times. The chain carries TRBV27 and TRBJ2-2; 7 bases fit TRBD1. Germline assignment: CDR1 MNHEY and CDR2 SMNVEV (reference sequence). This CDR3 comprises 13 residues. J lost 1 base, V lost 9 bases, and 2 bases had no gene match. CDR3 in DNA: TGTGCCAGTCACAGGGGGAACACCGGGGAGCTGTTTTTT. Translated: CASHRGNTGELFF.

A single count supports this clonotype. CDR3 nucleotides: TGTGCCATCAGTGAGGGGCAGATCGTAAGGGCTTTCTTT. Translation gives CAISEGQIVRAFF. The chain uses TRBV10-3 and TRBJ1-1; no reliable D call. This CDR3 has 13 residues. Trimming removed 2 bases at V and 11 bases at J, with 15 bases between. The germline gives CDR1 ENHRY, CDR2 SYGVKD.

This clonotype was seen more than once but under ten times. The chain uses TRBV20-1 and TRBJ1-1; 12 bases map to TRBD1. The V and J ends lost 3 bases and 12 bases, in that order; junction bases with no gene match: 5. The CDR3 runs to 12 residues. The germline CDR1 and CDR2 sequences are DFQATT and SNEGSKA (reference sequence). CDR3 residues: CSASQGQGATFF. DNA of the CDR3: TGCAGTGCTAGTCAGGGACAGGGGGCGACTTTCTTT.

The V call is TRBV20-1, the J call TRBJ1-1, with unresolved D. Trimming removed 3 bases from V and 5 bases from J, with 7 bases in between. The V gene's germline CDR1 is DFQATT and CDR2 SNEGSKA (reference sequence). The CDR3 contains 11 residues. DNA for the CDR3: TGCAGTGCTAGGAGGGAAACTGAAGCTTTCTTT. It yields the protein CSARRETEAFF.

This chain connects TRBV4-1 to TRBJ2-6; TRBD1 aligns across 9 bases. The CDR3 totals 20 residues. Germline CDR1 is MGHRA and CDR2 is YSYEKL. The trim removed 2 bases at V and 0 bases at J, leaving 11 bases unmatched. The CDR3 spells CASSQRFETGGGSGANVLTF. The CDR3 coding sequence is TGCGCCAGCAGCCAACGGTTCGAAACAGGGGGCGGCTCTGGGGCCAACGTCCTGACTTTC.

With respect to this clonotype: A much larger clone differs by one base, so this may be a read error. The rearrangement uses TRBV7-9 and TRBJ2-4, with 10 bases aligning to TRBD1. J was trimmed by 1 base and V by 1 base; bases with no gene match: 4. Germline CDR1 SEHNR, CDR2 FQNEAQ (reference sequence). This CDR3 is built from 17 residues. The CDR3, as DNA: TGTGCCAGCAGCTTAGGCACGGGACAGGGGGCCAAAAACATTCAGTACTTC. Translated: CASSLGTGQGAKNIQYF. Using reference TRBV7-9 and TRBJ2-4 for the parts outside the CDR3, the full variable domain is DTGVSQNPRHKITKRGQNVTFRCDPISEHNRLYWYRQTLGQGPEFLTYFQNEAQLEKSRLLSDRFSAERPKGSFSTLEIQRTEQGDSAMYLCASSLGTGQGAKNIQYFGAGTRLSVL.